This TCR beta chain was found in a study of blood T cell repertoires in COVID-19. Turning to the study itself: COVID-19 samples, acute and convalescent, were from the United States, Italy and Spain. Nucleic acid was either cDNA or gDNA, and it came from T cells, B-cell-depleted T cells, or PBMCs.

V was pared by 0 bases and J by 6 bases, with 14 bases between. The CDR3 runs to 15 residues. Germline values: CDR1 LNHNV, CDR2 YYDKDF (reference sequence). Original analysis: Amplification from reference gene primers served as the basis for estimated nucleated cell counts. Profiled with immunoSEQ multiplex PCR; TCRdb holds only in-frame clones, not every one. The DNA gave D and trimming, while V, J and clone size come from that table. The data show roughly 70,000 clones, 80% to 90% seen once. Sequencing used peripheral blood. The chain combines TRBV15 with TRBJ1-1; D might be TRBD1 (5 bases). This clonotype originated in a man aged 50 to 60 with active COVID-19. The CDR3 protein is CATSREGVRGAEAFF. CDR3 bases: TGTGCCACCAGCAGAGAAGGTGTACGGGGGGCTGAAGCTTTCTTT.